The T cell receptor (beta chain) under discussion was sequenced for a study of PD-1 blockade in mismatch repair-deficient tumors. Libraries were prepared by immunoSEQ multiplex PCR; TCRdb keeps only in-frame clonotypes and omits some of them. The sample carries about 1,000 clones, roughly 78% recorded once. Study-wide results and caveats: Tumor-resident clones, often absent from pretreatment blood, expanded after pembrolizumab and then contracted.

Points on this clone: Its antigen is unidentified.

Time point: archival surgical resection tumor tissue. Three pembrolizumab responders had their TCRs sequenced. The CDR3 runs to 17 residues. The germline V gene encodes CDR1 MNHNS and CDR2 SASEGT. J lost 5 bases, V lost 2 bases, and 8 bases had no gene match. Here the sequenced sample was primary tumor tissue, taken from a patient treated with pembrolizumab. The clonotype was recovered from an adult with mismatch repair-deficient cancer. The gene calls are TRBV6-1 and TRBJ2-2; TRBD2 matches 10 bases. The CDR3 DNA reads TGTGCCAGCAGTGAACCGGGGCTAGCGGGAGTTACCGGGGAGCTGTTTTTT. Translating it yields CASSEPGLAGVTGELFF.